This TCR beta chain was identified in a study of cytotoxic CD8 clonotypes in ibrutinib-treated CLL. Findings and limits, study-wide: An increase in clonality occurred at ibrutinib response, followed by a return toward baseline at progression.

This clone showed up just once. Its specificity is not known. V trimming: 5 bases; J trimming: 4 bases; junction bases outside the gene matches: 15. The CDR3 runs 18 residues. Germline V gene sequence: CDR1 MGHRA, CDR2 YSYEKL. The method was immunoSEQ multiplex PCR; TCRdb's version includes in-frame clones alone and lacks a portion of them. The data contain approximately 350,000 clones, roughly 70% of them singletons. The material was PBMCs, obtained after 36 months of ibrutinib treatment. This TCR was recovered from a human donor with chronic lymphocytic leukemia. This chain joins TRBV4-1 and TRBJ2-5; 11 bases are a match to TRBD2. CDR3 bases: TGCGCCAGCAGCGTGCTTGCTCCACTAGCGGGAGTCAGAGAGACCCAGTACTTC. Its translation: CASSVLAPLAGVRETQYF.